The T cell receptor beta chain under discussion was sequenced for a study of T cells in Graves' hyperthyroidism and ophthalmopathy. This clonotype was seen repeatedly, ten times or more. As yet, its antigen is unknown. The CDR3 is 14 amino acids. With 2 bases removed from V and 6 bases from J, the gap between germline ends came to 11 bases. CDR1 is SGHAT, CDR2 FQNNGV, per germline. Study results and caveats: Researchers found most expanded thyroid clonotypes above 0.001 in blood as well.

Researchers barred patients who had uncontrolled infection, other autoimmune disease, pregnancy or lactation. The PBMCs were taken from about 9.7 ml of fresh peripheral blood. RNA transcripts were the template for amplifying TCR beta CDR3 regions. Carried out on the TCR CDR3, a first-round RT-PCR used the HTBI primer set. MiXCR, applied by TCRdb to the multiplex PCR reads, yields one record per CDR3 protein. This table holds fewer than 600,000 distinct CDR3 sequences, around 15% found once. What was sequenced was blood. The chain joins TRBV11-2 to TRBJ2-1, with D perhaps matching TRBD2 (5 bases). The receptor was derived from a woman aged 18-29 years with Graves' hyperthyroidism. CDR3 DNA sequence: TGTGCCAGCAGCTTATGGGCCGGACTCAATGAGCAGTTCTTC. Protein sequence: CASSLWAGLNEQFF.